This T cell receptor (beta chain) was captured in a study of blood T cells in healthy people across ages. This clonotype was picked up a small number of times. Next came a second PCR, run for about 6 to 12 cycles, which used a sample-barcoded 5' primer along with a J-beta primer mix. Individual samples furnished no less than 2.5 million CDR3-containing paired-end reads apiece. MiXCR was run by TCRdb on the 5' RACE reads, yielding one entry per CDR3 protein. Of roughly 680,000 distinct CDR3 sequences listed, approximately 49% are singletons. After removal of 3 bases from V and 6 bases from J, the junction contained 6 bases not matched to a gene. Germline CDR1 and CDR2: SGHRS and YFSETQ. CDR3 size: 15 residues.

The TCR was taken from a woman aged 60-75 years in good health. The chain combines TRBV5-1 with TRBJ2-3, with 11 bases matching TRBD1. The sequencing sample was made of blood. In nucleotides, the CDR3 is TGCGCCAGCAGCTCGGGACAGGGGGTTGGGGATACGCAGTATTTT. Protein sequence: CASSSGQGVGDTQYF.